These T cell receptor beta chains were read from a single sample in a study of blood T cell repertoires in COVID-19. The table came from immunoSEQ multiplex PCR; TCRdb's copy has only in-frame clones and leaves some out. The sample holds about 220,000 clones, roughly 80% seen once. Sequenced material: peripheral blood. The receptor set was obtained from a woman aged 60-75 years who had recovered from COVID-19. Each CDR3 is given with its conserved first and last residue. A D gene is named only where the DNA matches it firmly. Only part of the rows carry a size: once, few, many, or a class if the clone is expanded.

size: -
J: TRBJ1-3
V: TRBV19
D: -
DNA: TGTGCCAGTACCCCCGGTGGAAACACCATATATTTT
CDR3: CASTPGGNTIYF

size: -
J: TRBJ2-7
V: TRBV7-2
D: TRBD1
DNA: TGTGCCAGCAGCTCCCCACGGACAGGTGCCTACGAGCAGTACTTC
CDR3: CASSSPRTGAYEQYF

size: -
J: TRBJ2-7
V: TRBV4-2
D: TRBD1
DNA: TGTGCCAGCAGCCAATCGGGACAGGGGTACGAGCAGTACTTC
CDR3: CASSQSGQGYEQYF

size: -
J: TRBJ2-3
V: TRBV24-1
D: TRBD2
DNA: TGTGCCACCAGTGGTGCCGGGACTAGCGGGAACACAGATACGCAGTATTTT
CDR3: CATSGAGTSGNTDTQYF

size: few
J: TRBJ2-2
V: TRBV10-1
D: TRBD1
DNA: TGCGCCAGCAGTCGGGACAGATCAACCGGGGAGCTGTTTTTT
CDR3: CASSRDRSTGELFF

size: -
J: TRBJ2-3
V: TRBV6-2/TRBV6-3
D: TRBD1
DNA: TGTGCCAGCAGTAAGGGACAGTCAACAGATACGCAGTATTTT
CDR3: CASSKGQSTDTQYF

size: -
J: TRBJ1-2
V: TRBV4-2
D: -
DNA: TGTGCCAGCAGCCAAGAAGGGGACACCTCAACCTATGGCTACACCTTC
CDR3: CASSQEGDTSTYGYTF

size: -
J: TRBJ2-7
V: TRBV5-1
D: TRBD1
DNA: TGCGCCAGCAGCGGGGACAGGGGCTACGAGCAGTACTTC
CDR3: CASSGDRGYEQYF

size: -
J: TRBJ2-7
V: TRBV6-5
D: -
DNA: TGTGCCAGCAAGCGGGACACCGCCTACGAGCAGTACTTC
CDR3: CASKRDTAYEQYF

size: -
J: TRBJ2-2
V: TRBV5-1
D: -
DNA: TGCGCCAGCAGCTTGGCCCAGACGAACACCGGGGAGCTGTTTTTT
CDR3: CASSLAQTNTGELFF

size: once
J: TRBJ2-2
V: TRBV7-9
D: -
DNA: TGTGCCAGCAGTCCCGTTGTGGGGGAGCTGTTTTTT
CDR3: CASSPVVGELFF

size: -
J: TRBJ2-1
V: TRBV5-6
D: TRBD2
DNA: TGTGCCAGCAGCCGACGGGGCGGGGGGCGTGGTGAGCAGTTCTTC
CDR3: CASSRRGGGRGEQFF

size: -
J: TRBJ1-2
V: TRBV18
D: TRBD1
DNA: TGTGCCAGCTCACCGGGTGGGGCAGGGGGCCCTAACTATGGCTACACCTTC
CDR3: CASSPGGAGGPNYGYTF

size: -
J: TRBJ2-2
V: TRBV27
D: TRBD1
DNA: TGTGCCAGCAGCCCACAGGGGTCCTTGAACACCGGGGAGCTGTTTTTT
CDR3: CASSPQGSLNTGELFF

size: once
J: TRBJ2-3
V: TRBV7-9
D: -
DNA: TGTGCCAGCAGCTTATCGGGAGATACGCAGTATTTT
CDR3: CASSLSGDTQYF

size: -
J: TRBJ2-4
V: TRBV4-1
D: -
DNA: TGCGCCAGCAGCCAAGTCCGGGGGGCCAAAAACATTCAGTACTTC
CDR3: CASSQVRGAKNIQYF

size: -
J: TRBJ2-2
V: TRBV9
D: TRBD2
DNA: TGTGCCAGCAGCGTAGTCAGCGGGGGGGCCTCAGGGGAGCTGTTTTTT
CDR3: CASSVVSGGASGELFF

size: -
J: TRBJ2-3
V: TRBV7-3
D: -
DNA: TGTGCCAGCAGCTTAGGGGGGACAGATACGCAGTATTTT
CDR3: CASSLGGTDTQYF

size: -
J: TRBJ2-2
V: TRBV6-4
D: TRBD2
DNA: TGTGCCAGTACTAGCGGGGCGACCGGGGAGCTGTTTTTT
CDR3: CASTSGATGELFF

size: -
J: TRBJ1-2
V: TRBV6-4
D: -
DNA: TGTGCCAGCAGTGATTGGCCGGGTAGGGGCTACACCTTC
CDR3: CASSDWPGRGYTF

size: -
J: TRBJ2-7
V: TRBV19
D: TRBD1
DNA: TGTGCCAGTAGTCTTGGACAGGGTTATTTCGACGAGCAGTACTTC
CDR3: CASSLGQGYFDEQYF

size: -
J: TRBJ1-2
V: TRBV7-6
D: -
DNA: TGTGCCAGCAGCTTAGCGACCGGGTCCTACACCTTC
CDR3: CASSLATGSYTF

size: -
J: TRBJ2-1
V: TRBV10-3
D: TRBD1
DNA: TGTGCCATCAGTCCCGGGACAGCCTCTAATGAGCAGTTCTTC
CDR3: CAISPGTASNEQFF

size: -
J: TRBJ2-1
V: TRBV14
D: TRBD2
DNA: TGTGCCAGCAGCCAAGACGGGCTAGCGGGGAATGAGCAGTTCTTC
CDR3: CASSQDGLAGNEQFF

size: -
J: TRBJ1-3
V: TRBV5-1
D: -
DNA: TGCGCCAGCAGCTTGGTGGGGGGGTTTGGAAACACCATATATTTT
CDR3: CASSLVGGFGNTIYF

size: -
J: TRBJ1-2
V: TRBV10-3
D: -
DNA: TGTGCCATCAGTAACAGGGACGGGGGGTCCTATGGCTACACCTTC
CDR3: CAISNRDGGSYGYTF

size: -
J: TRBJ1-1
V: TRBV30
D: -
DNA: TGTGCCTGGGGAGGTGCAGGGAGGAAAACTGAAGCTTTCTTT
CDR3: CAWGGAGRKTEAFF

size: -
J: TRBJ2-7
V: TRBV28
D: -
DNA: TGTGCCAGCAGTTTAGCGGACGAGCAGTACTTC
CDR3: CASSLADEQYF